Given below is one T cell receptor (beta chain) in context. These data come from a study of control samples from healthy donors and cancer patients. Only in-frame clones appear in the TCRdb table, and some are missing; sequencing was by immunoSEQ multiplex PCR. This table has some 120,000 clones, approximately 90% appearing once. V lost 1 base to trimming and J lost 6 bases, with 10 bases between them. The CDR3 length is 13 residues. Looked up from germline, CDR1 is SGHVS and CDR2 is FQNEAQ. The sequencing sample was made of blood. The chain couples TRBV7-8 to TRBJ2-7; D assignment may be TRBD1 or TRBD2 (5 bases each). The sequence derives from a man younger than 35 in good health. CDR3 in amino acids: CASSLELGTEQYF. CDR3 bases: TGTGCCAGCAGCTTAGAGCTAGGGACCGAGCAGTACTTC.